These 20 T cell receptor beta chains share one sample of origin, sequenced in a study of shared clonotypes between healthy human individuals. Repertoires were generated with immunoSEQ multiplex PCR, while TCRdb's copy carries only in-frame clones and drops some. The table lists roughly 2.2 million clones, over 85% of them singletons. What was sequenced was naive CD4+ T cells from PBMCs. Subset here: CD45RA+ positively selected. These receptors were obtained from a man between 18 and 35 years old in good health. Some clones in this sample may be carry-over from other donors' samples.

CDR3: CASSFTRDHYEQYF. CDR3 sequence (DNA): TGTGCCAGCAGTTTTACGCGGGATCACTACGAGCAGTACTTC. The V and J genes are TRBV27 and TRBJ2-7; D perhaps matches TRBD2 (6 bases). Trimming removed 3 bases at V and 3 bases at J, with 12 bases between. The CDR3 length is 14 residues. CDR1 is MNHEY, CDR2 SMNVEV, per germline (reference sequence).

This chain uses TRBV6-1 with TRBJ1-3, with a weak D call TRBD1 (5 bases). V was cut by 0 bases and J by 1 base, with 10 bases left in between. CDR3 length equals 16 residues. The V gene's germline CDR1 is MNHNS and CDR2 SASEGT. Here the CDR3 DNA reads TGTGCCAGCAGTGAAGCATACAGGTTTTCTGGAAACACCATATATTTT. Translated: CASSEAYRFSGNTIYF.

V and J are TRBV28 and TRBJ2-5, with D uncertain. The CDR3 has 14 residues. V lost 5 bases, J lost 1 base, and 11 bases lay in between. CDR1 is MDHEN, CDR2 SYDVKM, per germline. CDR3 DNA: TGTGCCAGCAGTCCCCCTTTCAGCCAAGAGACCCAGTACTTC. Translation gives CASSPPFSQETQYF.

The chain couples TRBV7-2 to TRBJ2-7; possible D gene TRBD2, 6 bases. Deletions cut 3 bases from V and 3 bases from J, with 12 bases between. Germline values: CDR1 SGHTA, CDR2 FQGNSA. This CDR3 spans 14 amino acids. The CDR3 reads CASSFLRLGYEQYF. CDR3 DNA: TGTGCCAGCAGCTTCCTTCGACTAGGCTACGAGCAGTACTTC.

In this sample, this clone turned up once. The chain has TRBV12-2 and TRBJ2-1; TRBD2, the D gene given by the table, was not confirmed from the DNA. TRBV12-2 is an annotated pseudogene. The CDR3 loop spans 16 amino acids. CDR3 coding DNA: TGTGCAAGTCGGTCTCCGGGACTAGCTTTTAACAATGAGCAGTTCTTC. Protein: CASRSPGLAFNNEQFF.

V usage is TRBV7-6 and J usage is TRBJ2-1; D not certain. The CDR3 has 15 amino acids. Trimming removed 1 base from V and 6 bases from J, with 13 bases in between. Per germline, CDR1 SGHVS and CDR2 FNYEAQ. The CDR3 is CASSLGIARTNEQFF. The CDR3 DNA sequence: TGTGCCAGCAGCTTAGGAATTGCCCGGACCAATGAGCAGTTCTTC.

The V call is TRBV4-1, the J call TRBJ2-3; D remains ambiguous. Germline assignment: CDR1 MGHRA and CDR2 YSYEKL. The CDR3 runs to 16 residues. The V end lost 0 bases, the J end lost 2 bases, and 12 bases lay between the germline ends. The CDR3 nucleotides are TGCGCCAGCAGCCAAGAAGGGCTAGGAAACACAGATACGCAGTATTTT. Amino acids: CASSQEGLGNTDTQYF.

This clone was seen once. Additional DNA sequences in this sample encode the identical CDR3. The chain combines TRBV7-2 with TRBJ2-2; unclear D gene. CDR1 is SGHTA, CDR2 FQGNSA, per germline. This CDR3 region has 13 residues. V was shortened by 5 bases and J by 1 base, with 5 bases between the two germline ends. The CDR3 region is CASSVQNTGELFF. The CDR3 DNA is TGTGCCAGCAGCGTTCAGAACACCGGGGAGCTGTTTTTT. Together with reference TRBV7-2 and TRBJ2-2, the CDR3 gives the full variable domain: GAGVSQSPSNKVTEKGKDVELRCDPISGHTALYWYRQSLGQGLEFLIYFQGNSAPDKSGLPSDRFSAERTGGSVSTLTIQRTQQEDSAVYLCASSVQNTGELFFGEGSRLTVL.

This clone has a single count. CDR3 protein: CARSAIRDPSNYGYTF. The CDR3 DNA sequence: TGTGCCAGATCGGCCATCCGGGATCCTTCTAACTATGGCTACACCTTC. This sequence joins TRBV10-3 and TRBJ1-2; D is unclear. CDR1 is ENHRY and CDR2 is SYGVKD in the germline V gene. The CDR3 is 16 amino acids. V shed 10 bases and J shed 0 bases, with 21 bases lying between them.

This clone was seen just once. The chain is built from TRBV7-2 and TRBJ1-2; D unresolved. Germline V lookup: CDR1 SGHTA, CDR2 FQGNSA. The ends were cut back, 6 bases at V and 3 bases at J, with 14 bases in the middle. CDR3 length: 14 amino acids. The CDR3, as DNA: TGTGCCAGCAGTCCTAGTGGGTTTGACTATGGCTACACCTTC. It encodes CASSPSGFDYGYTF.

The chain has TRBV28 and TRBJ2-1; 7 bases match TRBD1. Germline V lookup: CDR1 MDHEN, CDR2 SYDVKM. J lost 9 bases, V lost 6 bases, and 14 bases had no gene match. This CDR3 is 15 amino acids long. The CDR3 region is CASSLLDRPSSEQFF. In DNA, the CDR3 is TGTGCCAGCAGCCTGCTGGACAGGCCAAGCAGTGAGCAGTTCTTC.

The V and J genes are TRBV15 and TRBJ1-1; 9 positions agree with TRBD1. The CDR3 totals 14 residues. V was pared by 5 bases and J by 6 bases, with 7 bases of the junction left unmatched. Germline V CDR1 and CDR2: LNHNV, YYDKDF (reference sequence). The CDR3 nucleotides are TGTGCCACCAGCTTTATAGGACAGGGGTCTGAAGCTTTCTTT. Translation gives CATSFIGQGSEAFF. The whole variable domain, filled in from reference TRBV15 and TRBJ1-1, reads DAMVIQNPRYQVTQFGKPVTLSCSQTLNHNVMYWYQQKSSQAPKLLFHYYDKDFNNEADTPDNFQSRRPNTSFCFLDIRSPGLGDTAMYLCATSFIGQGSEAFFGQGTRLTVV.

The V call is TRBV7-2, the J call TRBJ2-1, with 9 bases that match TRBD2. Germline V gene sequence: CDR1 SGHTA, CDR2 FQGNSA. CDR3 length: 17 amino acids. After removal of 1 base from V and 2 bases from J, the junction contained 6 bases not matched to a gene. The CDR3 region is CASSLVGTSYTYNEQFF. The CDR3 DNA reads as TGTGCCAGCAGCTTAGTTGGGACTAGCTACACCTACAATGAGCAGTTCTTC.

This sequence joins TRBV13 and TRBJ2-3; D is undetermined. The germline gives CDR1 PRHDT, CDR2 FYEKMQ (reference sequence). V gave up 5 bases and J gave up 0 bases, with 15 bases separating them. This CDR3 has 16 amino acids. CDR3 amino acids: CASSLRTPRSTDTQYF. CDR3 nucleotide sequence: TGTGCCAGCAGCCTCCGGACGCCAAGAAGCACAGATACGCAGTATTTT.

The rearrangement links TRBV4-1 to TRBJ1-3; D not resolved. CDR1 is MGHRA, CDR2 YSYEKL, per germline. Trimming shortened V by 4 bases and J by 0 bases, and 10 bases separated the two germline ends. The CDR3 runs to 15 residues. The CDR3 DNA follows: TGCGCCAGCAGCCGCCCGGGAGGCTCTGGAAACACCATATATTTT. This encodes CASSRPGGSGNTIYF.

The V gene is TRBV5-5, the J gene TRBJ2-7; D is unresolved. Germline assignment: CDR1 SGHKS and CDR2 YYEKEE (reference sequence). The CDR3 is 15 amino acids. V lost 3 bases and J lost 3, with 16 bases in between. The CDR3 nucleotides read TGTGCCAGCAGCTATGAAGGTGCTCCCTACTACGAGCAGTACTTC. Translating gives CASSYEGAPYYEQYF.

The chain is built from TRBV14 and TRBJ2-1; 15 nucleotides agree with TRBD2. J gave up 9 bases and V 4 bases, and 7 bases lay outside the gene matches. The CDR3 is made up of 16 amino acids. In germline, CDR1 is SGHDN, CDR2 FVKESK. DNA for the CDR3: TGTGCCAGCAGCCGTTGGACTAGCGGGAGGGCCGGTGAGCAGTTCTTC. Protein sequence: CASSRWTSGRAGEQFF.

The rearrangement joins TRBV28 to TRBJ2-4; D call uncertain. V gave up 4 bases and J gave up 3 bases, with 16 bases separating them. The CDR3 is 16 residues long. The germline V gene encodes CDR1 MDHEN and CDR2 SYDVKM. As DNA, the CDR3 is TGTGCCAGCAGTTCCCAAGGGCTGTTGGACAAAAACATTCAGTACTTC. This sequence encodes CASSSQGLLDKNIQYF. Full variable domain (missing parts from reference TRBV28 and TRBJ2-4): DVKVTQSSRYLVKRTGEKVFLECVQDMDHENMFWYRQDPGLGLRLIYFSYDVKMKEKGDIPEGYSVSREKKERFSLILESASTNQTSMYLCASSSQGLLDKNIQYFGAGTRLSVL.

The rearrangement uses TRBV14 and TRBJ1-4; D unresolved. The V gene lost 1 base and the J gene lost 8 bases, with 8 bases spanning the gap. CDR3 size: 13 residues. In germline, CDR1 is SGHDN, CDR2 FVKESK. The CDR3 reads CASSQVIGEKLFF. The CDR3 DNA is TGTGCCAGCAGCCAAGTTATAGGGGAAAAACTGTTTTTT.

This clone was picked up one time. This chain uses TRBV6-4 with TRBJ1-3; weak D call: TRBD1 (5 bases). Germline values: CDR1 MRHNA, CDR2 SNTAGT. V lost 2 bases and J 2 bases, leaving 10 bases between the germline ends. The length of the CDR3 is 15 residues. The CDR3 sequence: CASSDERGTGNTIYF. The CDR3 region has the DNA TGTGCCAGCAGTGACGAGCGGGGGACTGGAAACACCATATATTTT.